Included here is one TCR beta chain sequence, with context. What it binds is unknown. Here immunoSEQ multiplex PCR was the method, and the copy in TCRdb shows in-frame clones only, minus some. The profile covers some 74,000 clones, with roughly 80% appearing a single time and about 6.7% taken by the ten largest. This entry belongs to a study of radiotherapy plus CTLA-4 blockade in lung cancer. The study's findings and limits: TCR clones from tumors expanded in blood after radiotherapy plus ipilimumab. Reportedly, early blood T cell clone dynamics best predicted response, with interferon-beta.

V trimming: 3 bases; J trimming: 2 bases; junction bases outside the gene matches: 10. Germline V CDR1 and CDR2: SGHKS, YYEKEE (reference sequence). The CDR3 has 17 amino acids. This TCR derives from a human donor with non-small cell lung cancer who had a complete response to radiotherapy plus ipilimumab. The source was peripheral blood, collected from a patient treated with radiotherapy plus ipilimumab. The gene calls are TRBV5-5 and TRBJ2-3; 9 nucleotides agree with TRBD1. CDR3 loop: CASSSSQGQGNTDTQYF. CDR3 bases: TGTGCCAGCAGCTCCTCCCAGGGACAGGGCAACACAGATACGCAGTATTTT.